The 21 T cell receptor beta chains listed next were all sequenced from one sample in a study. Generated by immunoSEQ multiplex PCR, the TCRdb table keeps only in-frame clones and is missing some. This table holds tens of thousands of clones, around 93% found once. Input material: PBMCs. All receptors derive from a middle-aged man with rheumatoid arthritis.

The chain joins TRBV2 to TRBJ1-1; D uncertain. The germline V and J ends were trimmed by 7 bases and 1 base, with 13 bases remaining between them. There are 14 residues in the CDR3. From germline, CDR1 is SNHLY and CDR2 FYNNEI. This CDR3 reads CASMRTGENTEAFF. Written as DNA, the CDR3 is TGTGCCAGCATGCGAACGGGTGAGAACACTGAAGCTTTCTTT.

This sequence joins TRBV13 and TRBJ1-2; the match to TRBD1 covers 8 bases. This CDR3 spans 15 amino acids. Trimming took 0 bases from V and 6 from J; bases not matched to a gene: 6. CDR1 and CDR2 from the germline V gene are PRHDT and FYEKMQ (reference sequence). The CDR3 coding sequence is TGTGCCAGCAGCTTAGGTCGGACAGGGAGTGATGGCTACACCTTC. This encodes CASSLGRTGSDGYTF.

The chain recombines TRBV24-1 with TRBJ1-5; D gene ambiguous. The CDR3 spans 15 residues. CDR1 and CDR2 from the germline V gene are KGHDR and SFDVKD. Trimming took 3 bases from V and 2 from J, leaving 10 bases between them. The CDR3 spells CATSDPRKGNQPQHF. CDR3 coding DNA: TGTGCCACCAGTGATCCTCGGAAAGGCAATCAGCCCCAGCATTTT.

The chain recombines TRBV19 with TRBJ2-4; D is possibly TRBD2 (5 bases). The germline V gene encodes CDR1 LNHDA and CDR2 SQIVND (reference sequence). The CDR3 has 13 amino acids. V was trimmed by 6 bases and J by 8 bases, leaving 14 bases between them. In DNA, the CDR3 is TGTGCCAGTAGAGAGCGGCTTATGCACATTCAGTACTTC. Residues: CASRERLMHIQYF.

The chain has TRBV5-1 and TRBJ2-1; tentatively, D is TRBD1 (6 bases). The CDR3 is 13 amino acids. The germline V gene encodes CDR1 SGHRS and CDR2 YFSETQ. V shed 4 bases and J shed 4 bases, with 9 bases lying between them. The CDR3 loop reads CASSRDTYNEQFF. CDR3 sequence (DNA): TGCGCCAGCAGCAGGGACACGTACAATGAGCAGTTCTTC.

This chain connects TRBV24-1 to TRBJ2-1; D gene unclear. V was shortened by 4 bases and J by 6 bases, with 6 bases between the two germline ends. Germline V gene data show CDR1 as KGHDR and CDR2 as SFDVKD. The CDR3 runs 12 residues. The CDR3 here is CATSDPGNEQFF. In nucleotides, the CDR3 is TGTGCCACCAGTGACCCAGGCAATGAGCAGTTCTTC.

V is TRBV7-9 and J is TRBJ1-2; maybe TRBD1 (6 bases). Germline V gene data show CDR1 as SEHNR and CDR2 as FQNEAQ (reference sequence). V was shortened by 3 bases and J by 4 bases, with 18 bases between the two germline ends. The CDR3 sequence is 16 residues long. The CDR3 region has the DNA TGTGCCAGCAGCTTTGGACAGAACCAAGGTACCTATGGCTACACCTTC. Encoded protein: CASSFGQNQGTYGYTF.

This clone was recorded a few times. J is TRBJ1-6 and V is TRBV4-1; 11 bases agree with TRBD1. CDR3 length: 15 residues. V was clipped by 4 bases and J by 9 bases; unmatched bases: 5. CDR1 is MGHRA and CDR2 is YSYEKL in the germline V gene. The CDR3 loop reads CASSPWTGGGSPLHF. The CDR3 coding sequence is TGCGCCAGCAGCCCGTGGACAGGGGGCGGTTCACCCCTCCACTTT.

V gene TRBV24-1 combines with J gene TRBJ1-6; no definite D call. Germline CDR1 and CDR2: KGHDR and SFDVKD. The germline V and J ends were trimmed by 7 bases and 7 bases, with 16 bases remaining between them. The CDR3 has 15 amino acids. CDR3 in amino acids: CATRSGRGENSPLHF. The CDR3 nucleotides are TGTGCCACCAGAAGTGGTAGAGGAGAGAATTCACCCCTCCACTTT.

The rearrangement uses TRBV6-4 and TRBJ1-6; D is ambiguous. The CDR3 sequence is 14 residues long. Trimming removed 4 bases at V and 6 bases at J, with 10 bases between. Germline V CDR1 and CDR2: MRHNA, SNTAGT. In nucleotides, the CDR3 is TGTGCCAGCAGTGTTGCGACGGGTAATTCACCCCTCCACTTT. This codes for CASSVATGNSPLHF.

The V call is TRBV28, the J call TRBJ2-7; 7 bases align to TRBD1. Trimming at V came to 7 bases and at J to 6 bases, leaving 3 bases not matched to a gene. CDR1 and CDR2 from the germline V gene are MDHEN and SYDVKM. The CDR3 totals 11 residues. CDR3 loop: CASTDRAEQYF. CDR3 coding DNA: TGTGCCAGCACAGACAGGGCCGAGCAGTACTTC.

The J gene is TRBJ1-2, the V gene TRBV6-5; a possible D gene is TRBD1 (5 bases). CDR1 is MNHEY and CDR2 is SVGAGI in the germline V gene. Trimming cost V 7 bases and J 5 bases, with 14 bases left between them. The CDR3 spans 13 residues. In DNA, the CDR3 is TGTGCCAGCACCGATGGGACCCCTTATGGCTACACCTTC. The encoded protein is CASTDGTPYGYTF.

The CDR3 DNA reads as TGTGCCAGTAGTATGGGACTCCGAGAGACCCAGTACTTC. Its translation is CASSMGLRETQYF. The chain recombines TRBV19 with TRBJ2-5; D possibly corresponds to TRBD2 (6 bases). This CDR3 has 13 residues. V dropped 3 bases and J dropped 4 bases, with 9 bases sitting between them. Germline assignment: CDR1 LNHDA and CDR2 SQIVND (reference sequence).

V usage is TRBV19 and J usage is TRBJ1-1; 7 positions agree with TRBD1. Per germline, CDR1 LNHDA and CDR2 SQIVND (reference sequence). Losses at the gene ends were 6 bases for V and 4 bases for J; bases not matched to a gene: 8. The CDR3 runs 14 residues. The CDR3 DNA sequence: TGTGCCAGTAGCAGCGGAGGGGGCGTCACTGAAGCTTTCTTT. It yields the protein CASSSGGGVTEAFF. Using reference TRBV19 and TRBJ1-1 for the parts outside the CDR3, the full variable domain is DGGITQSPKYLFRKEGQNVTLSCEQNLNHDAMYWYRQDPGQGLRLIYYSQIVNDFQKGDIAEGYSVSREKKESFPLTVTSAQKNPTAFYLCASSSGGGVTEAFFGQGTRLTVV.

The chain recombines TRBV20-1 with TRBJ1-1; no firm D call. Deletions cut 5 bases from V and 10 bases from J, with 14 bases between. There are 11 residues in the CDR3. Germline assignment: CDR1 DFQATT and CDR2 SNEGSKA (reference sequence). The DNA of the CDR3 is TGCAGTGCTGTCCCTGGGTTCGGAGCTTTCTTT. Protein: CSAVPGFGAFF.

V gene TRBV5-6 combines with J gene TRBJ1-1; 9 bases map to TRBD1. The CDR3 consists of 15 residues. Germline-derived CDR1 and CDR2 are SGHDT and YYEEEE. V shed 4 bases and J 0 bases; nucleotides not matched to a gene: 4. In nucleotides, the CDR3 is TGTGCCAGCAGCCCCGGACAGGGGATGAACACTGAAGCTTTCTTT. Its translation is CASSPGQGMNTEAFF.

The rearrangement joins TRBV6-5 to TRBJ1-1; maybe TRBD1 (6 bases). The V gene lost 5 bases and the J gene lost 2 bases, with 12 bases spanning the gap. Germline V CDR1 and CDR2: MNHEY, SVGAGI. CDR3 size: 14 residues. In nucleotides, the CDR3 is TGTGCCAGCAGTCGTCCGGGACAAAACACTGAAGCTTTCTTT. Translating it yields CASSRPGQNTEAFF.

The chain joins TRBV28 to TRBJ2-5, with TRBD2 identical over 7 bases. With 6 bases clipped from V and 5 bases from J, the junction kept 12 bases outside the gene matches. Germline-derived CDR1 and CDR2 are MDHEN and SYDVKM. The CDR3 covers 15 residues. The CDR3 nucleotides read TGTGCCAGCAGGCCGACGGGCGGGAGTGGCGAGACCCAGTACTTC. Translating it yields CASRPTGGSGETQYF. Full variable domain (rest looked up from reference TRBV28 and TRBJ2-5): DVKVTQSSRYLVKRTGEKVFLECVQDMDHENMFWYRQDPGLGLRLIYFSYDVKMKEKGDIPEGYSVSREKKERFSLILESASTNQTSMYLCASRPTGGSGETQYFGPGTRLLVL.

The chain recombines TRBV4-3 with TRBJ1-4, with D possibly being TRBD1 (5 bases). Germline-derived CDR1 and CDR2 are LGHNA and YSLEER. V was clipped by 4 bases and J by 8 bases, with 11 bases between them. CDR3 length: 13 amino acids. CDR3 nucleotides: TGCGCCAGCAGCCCGGGGACGGGAGAAAAACTGTTTTTT. The encoded protein is CASSPGTGEKLFF.

The CDR3 reads CSVEGGPGAFF. The CDR3 bases are TGCAGCGTTGAAGGCGGCCCTGGGGCTTTCTTT. This sequence joins TRBV29-1 and TRBJ1-1, with D unclear. The germline V gene has CDR1 SQVTM and CDR2 ANQGSEA. Trimming pared 1 base from V and 11 bases from J, leaving 11 bases between. This CDR3 contains 11 residues.

The chain combines TRBV30 with TRBJ1-6; D is unresolved. The germline CDR1 and CDR2 sequences are GTSNPN and SVGIG (reference sequence). This CDR3 has 13 residues. Trimming took off 0 bases at V and 7 bases at J, with 7 bases between the two ends. The CDR3 sequence: CAWSVAENSPLHF. The CDR3 DNA follows: TGTGCCTGGAGTGTGGCTGAGAATTCACCCCTCCACTTT.